The text below deals with one TCR beta chain. What it recognizes is unknown. This specimen belongs to a study of cytomegalovirus exposure and HLA in healthy donors. General study points: The HLA-A and HLA-B alleles of most subjects were reportedly predicted accurately from TCR beta sequences.

The PCR made use of 60 Vbeta and 13 Jbeta primers. Produced via immunoSEQ multiplex PCR; TCRdb's table is partial and in-frame only. The table records under 130,000 clones, about 83% of them present only once. Germline lookup yields CDR1 MDHEN and CDR2 SYDVKM. V lost 5 bases, J lost 6 bases, and 10 bases lay in between. CDR3 length equals 13 residues. The rearrangement joins TRBV28 to TRBJ1-4, with a weak D call TRBD1 (6 bases). The source of this sequence is a man younger than 35 in good health and CMV-seronegative. Sequencing input: PBMCs. In DNA, the CDR3 is TGTGCCAGCAGTGATCGGACAGATGAAAAACTGTTTTTT. Translating it yields CASSDRTDEKLFF.